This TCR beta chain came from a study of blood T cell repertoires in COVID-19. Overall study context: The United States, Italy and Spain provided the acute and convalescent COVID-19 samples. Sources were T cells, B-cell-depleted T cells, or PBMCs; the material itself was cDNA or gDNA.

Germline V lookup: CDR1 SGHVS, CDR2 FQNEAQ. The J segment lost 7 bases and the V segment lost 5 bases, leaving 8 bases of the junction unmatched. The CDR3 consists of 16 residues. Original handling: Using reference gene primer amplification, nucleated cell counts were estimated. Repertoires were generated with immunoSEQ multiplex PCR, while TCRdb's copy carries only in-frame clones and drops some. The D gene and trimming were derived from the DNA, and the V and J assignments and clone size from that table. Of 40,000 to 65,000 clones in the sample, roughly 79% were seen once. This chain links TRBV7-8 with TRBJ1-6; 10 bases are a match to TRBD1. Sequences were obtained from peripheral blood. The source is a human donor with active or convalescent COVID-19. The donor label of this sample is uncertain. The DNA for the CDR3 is TGTGCCAGCAGCGCGCCGGGACAGGGGTTGAATTCACCCCTCCACTTT. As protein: CASSAPGQGLNSPLHF.